A selection of T cell receptor beta chains follows, all from one sample in a study of blood T cell repertoires in COVID-19. The repertoire was sequenced with immunoSEQ multiplex PCR; TCRdb's copy has only in-frame clones and lacks some. The table lists roughly 150,000 clones, around four fifths of them singletons. The sequenced sample was PBMCs or T cells enriched from blood (not recorded which). These receptors originate from a woman aged 45-60 years who had recovered from COVID-19. Both conserved end residues are part of each CDR3. The order of the fields is clone size, D gene, V gene, J gene, CDR3 length, CDR3 protein, CDR3 DNA. D genes are given only for firm matches. Clone size is given for some rows only: seen once, a few or many times, or a class if the clone is expanded.

clone_size: -
d_call: -
v_call: TRBV28
j_call: TRBJ2-1
cdr3_length: 11
cdr3_aa: CASSNRGEQFF
cdr3_nt: TGTGCCAGCAGTAATAGGGGTGAGCAGTTCTTC

clone_size: -
d_call: TRBD1
v_call: TRBV5-1
j_call: TRBJ1-2
cdr3_length: 14
cdr3_aa: CASRQGTGAYGYTF
cdr3_nt: TGCGCCAGCAGGCAGGGGACAGGGGCGTATGGCTACACCTTC

clone_size: -
d_call: -
v_call: TRBV7-9
j_call: TRBJ1-2
cdr3_length: 15
cdr3_aa: CASSLAGGTDYGYTF
cdr3_nt: TGTGCCAGCAGCTTGGCTGGGGGGACGGACTATGGCTACACCTTC

clone_size: -
d_call: TRBD1
v_call: TRBV15
j_call: TRBJ1-2
cdr3_length: 20
cdr3_aa: CATIIPFRGDRGLRGYGYTF
cdr3_nt: TGTGCCACCATAATACCCTTCAGGGGGGACAGAGGGCTGAGGGGCTATGGCTACACCTTC

clone_size: once
d_call: -
v_call: TRBV19
j_call: TRBJ2-3
cdr3_length: 11
cdr3_aa: CASGGRDTQYF
cdr3_nt: TGTGCCAGCGGGGGTCGAGATACGCAGTATTTT

clone_size: -
d_call: TRBD1
v_call: TRBV3-1/TRBV3-2
j_call: TRBJ1-2
cdr3_length: 14
cdr3_aa: CASSQKDRVLGYTF
cdr3_nt: TGTGCCAGCAGCCAAAAGGACAGGGTGCTTGGCTACACCTTC

clone_size: -
d_call: -
v_call: TRBV28
j_call: TRBJ1-2
cdr3_length: 15
cdr3_aa: CASSPLEEMVYGYTF
cdr3_nt: TGTGCCAGCAGTCCCCTGGAGGAGATGGTCTATGGCTACACCTTC

clone_size: -
d_call: -
v_call: TRBV7-3
j_call: TRBJ2-5
cdr3_length: 13
cdr3_aa: CASSLGRWETQYF
cdr3_nt: TGTGCCAGCAGCTTAGGCAGGTGGGAGACCCAGTACTTC

clone_size: -
d_call: TRBD1
v_call: TRBV10-1
j_call: TRBJ1-3
cdr3_length: 14
cdr3_aa: CASSARGQGNTIYF
cdr3_nt: TGCGCCAGCAGTGCCAGGGGGCAGGGAAACACCATATATTTT

clone_size: many
d_call: -
v_call: TRBV5-1
j_call: TRBJ1-5
cdr3_length: 13
cdr3_aa: CASSLGAGQPQHF
cdr3_nt: TGCGCCAGCAGCTTGGGGGCCGGACAGCCCCAGCATTTT

clone_size: -
d_call: -
v_call: TRBV5-5
j_call: TRBJ2-5
cdr3_length: 14
cdr3_aa: CASSFSGGQETQYF
cdr3_nt: TGTGCCAGCAGCTTTTCAGGGGGGCAAGAGACCCAGTACTTC

clone_size: once
d_call: -
v_call: TRBV11-2
j_call: TRBJ1-6
cdr3_length: 14
cdr3_aa: CASSSQGNNSPLHF
cdr3_nt: TGTGCCAGCAGCTCACAGGGAAATAATTCACCCCTCCACTTT

clone_size: -
d_call: -
v_call: TRBV3-1/TRBV3-2
j_call: TRBJ2-7
cdr3_length: 15
cdr3_aa: CASSQDAGPSEEQYF
cdr3_nt: TGTGCCAGCAGCCAAGACGCGGGACCTTCCGAAGAGCAGTACTTC

clone_size: -
d_call: -
v_call: TRBV12-3/TRBV12-4
j_call: TRBJ1-4
cdr3_length: 12
cdr3_aa: CASSSRGEKLFF
cdr3_nt: TGTGCCAGCAGCTCCCGAGGGGAAAAACTGTTTTTT

clone_size: once
d_call: -
v_call: TRBV5-1
j_call: TRBJ1-2
cdr3_length: 14
cdr3_aa: CASRVRSQGAGYTF
cdr3_nt: TGCGCCAGCAGAGTGAGGTCGCAGGGTGCTGGCTACACCTTC

clone_size: once
d_call: -
v_call: TRBV7-3
j_call: TRBJ2-1
cdr3_length: 14
cdr3_aa: CASSLSQGYNEQFF
cdr3_nt: TGTGCCAGCAGCTTAAGTCAGGGGTACAATGAGCAGTTCTTC

clone_size: once
d_call: -
v_call: TRBV19
j_call: TRBJ2-4
cdr3_length: 13
cdr3_aa: CASMAGRSWSVYF
cdr3_nt: TGTGCTAGTATGGCGGGGAGGTCGTGGAGCGTGTACTTC

clone_size: -
d_call: TRBD2
v_call: TRBV9
j_call: TRBJ2-7
cdr3_length: 15
cdr3_aa: CASSVEAGGPVEQYF
cdr3_nt: TGTGCCAGCAGCGTAGAAGCGGGGGGGCCGGTAGAGCAGTACTTC

clone_size: -
d_call: TRBD1
v_call: TRBV6-5
j_call: TRBJ2-7
cdr3_length: 14
cdr3_aa: CASTPTGVGYEQYF
cdr3_nt: TGTGCCAGCACACCGACAGGGGTTGGCTACGAGCAGTACTTC

clone_size: -
d_call: -
v_call: TRBV11-1
j_call: TRBJ2-5
cdr3_length: 13
cdr3_aa: CASSLGRVETQYF
cdr3_nt: TGTGCCAGCAGCTTAGGCAGGGTTGAGACCCAGTACTTC

clone_size: -
d_call: -
v_call: TRBV19
j_call: TRBJ2-3
cdr3_length: 15
cdr3_aa: CATMEGIIGTDTQYF
cdr3_nt: TGTGCCACTATGGAGGGGATTATAGGCACAGATACGCAGTATTTT

clone_size: -
d_call: -
v_call: TRBV6-5
j_call: TRBJ2-7
cdr3_length: 13
cdr3_aa: CASSPRGSYEQYF
cdr3_nt: TGTGCCAGCAGTCCCCGGGGTAGCTACGAGCAGTACTTC

clone_size: once
d_call: TRBD2
v_call: TRBV7-9
j_call: TRBJ2-7
cdr3_length: 15
cdr3_aa: CASSLAIGGSYEQYF
cdr3_nt: TGTGCCAGCAGCTTAGCGATCGGGGGGAGCTACGAGCAGTACTTC

clone_size: -
d_call: TRBD2
v_call: TRBV11-3
j_call: TRBJ2-2
cdr3_length: 19
cdr3_aa: CASSLSGLAGVVDTGELFF
cdr3_nt: TGTGCCAGCAGCTTATCGGGACTAGCGGGAGTCGTGGACACCGGGGAGCTGTTTTTT

clone_size: -
d_call: -
v_call: TRBV10-3
j_call: TRBJ1-4
cdr3_length: 13
cdr3_aa: CASRGIANEKLFF
cdr3_nt: TGTGCCTCTCGGGGGATCGCTAATGAAAAACTGTTTTTT

clone_size: -
d_call: -
v_call: TRBV3-1/TRBV3-2
j_call: TRBJ1-1
cdr3_length: 14
cdr3_aa: CASSQAPPGTEAFF
cdr3_nt: TGTGCCAGCAGCCAAGCCCCCCCAGGGACTGAAGCTTTCTTT

clone_size: -
d_call: TRBD1
v_call: TRBV7-2
j_call: TRBJ2-5
cdr3_length: 16
cdr3_aa: CASSSPTGGGLETQYF
cdr3_nt: TGTGCCAGCAGCTCCCCAACAGGGGGCGGTTTGGAGACCCAGTACTTC

clone_size: -
d_call: -
v_call: TRBV4-3
j_call: TRBJ2-7
cdr3_length: 15
cdr3_aa: CASSLNSEGSGEQYF
cdr3_nt: TGCGCCAGCAGCCTCAATAGCGAGGGAAGCGGCGAGCAGTACTTC

clone_size: -
d_call: -
v_call: TRBV27
j_call: TRBJ2-7
cdr3_length: 13
cdr3_aa: CASSAGLHYEQYF
cdr3_nt: TGTGCCAGCAGTGCGGGACTCCACTACGAGCAGTACTTC

clone_size: -
d_call: TRBD2
v_call: TRBV24-1
j_call: TRBJ2-5
cdr3_length: 16
cdr3_aa: CATSLGSGVLGETQYF
cdr3_nt: TGTGCCACCAGCCTGGGTAGCGGGGTCCTTGGGGAGACCCAGTACTTC

clone_size: -
d_call: -
v_call: TRBV5-4
j_call: TRBJ2-1
cdr3_length: 17
cdr3_aa: CASSRDFLPYSYNEQFF
cdr3_nt: TGTGCCAGCAGCAGGGACTTTCTCCCTTACTCCTACAATGAGCAGTTCTTC

clone_size: few
d_call: -
v_call: TRBV5-6
j_call: TRBJ1-1
cdr3_length: 15
cdr3_aa: CASSPVGGEGTEAFF
cdr3_nt: TGTGCCAGCAGCCCGGTGGGTGGGGAGGGCACTGAAGCTTTCTTT

clone_size: -
d_call: -
v_call: TRBV9
j_call: TRBJ1-3
cdr3_length: 17
cdr3_aa: CASSIRPGGNSGNTIYF
cdr3_nt: TGTGCCAGCAGTATCCGCCCGGGGGGCAACTCTGGAAACACCATATATTTT

clone_size: -
d_call: TRBD1
v_call: TRBV2
j_call: TRBJ1-2
cdr3_length: 13
cdr3_aa: CASREDRGSGYTF
cdr3_nt: TGTGCCAGCAGGGAGGACAGGGGAAGTGGCTACACCTTC

clone_size: -
d_call: TRBD1
v_call: TRBV3-1/TRBV3-2
j_call: TRBJ2-7
cdr3_length: 14
cdr3_aa: CASSQGGTVYEQYF
cdr3_nt: TGTGCCAGCAGCCAAGGGGGGACAGTATACGAGCAGTACTTC

clone_size: few
d_call: TRBD1
v_call: TRBV7-9
j_call: TRBJ1-1
cdr3_length: 10
cdr3_aa: CATRDRQAFF
cdr3_nt: TGTGCCACCCGGGACAGGCAAGCTTTCTTT

clone_size: -
d_call: TRBD1
v_call: TRBV7-9
j_call: TRBJ2-2
cdr3_length: 17
cdr3_aa: CASSITAGTGNTGELFF
cdr3_nt: TGTGCCAGCAGCATTACTGCCGGGACAGGCAACACCGGGGAGCTGTTTTTT

clone_size: -
d_call: TRBD2
v_call: TRBV4-1
j_call: TRBJ2-3
cdr3_length: 17
cdr3_aa: CASSPRYGGTSGNTQYF
cdr3_nt: TGCGCCAGCAGCCCGCGTTACGGCGGGACTAGCGGGAATACGCAGTATTTT

clone_size: -
d_call: -
v_call: TRBV6-5
j_call: TRBJ2-3
cdr3_length: 14
cdr3_aa: CASRPPGSTDTQYF
cdr3_nt: TGTGCCAGCAGACCCCCAGGGAGCACAGATACGCAGTATTTT

clone_size: -
d_call: TRBD1
v_call: TRBV6-5
j_call: TRBJ1-4
cdr3_length: 14
cdr3_aa: CASSFDREGGKLFF
cdr3_nt: TGTGCCAGCAGTTTTGACAGGGAAGGGGGAAAACTGTTTTTT

clone_size: -
d_call: -
v_call: TRBV19
j_call: TRBJ1-2
cdr3_length: 12
cdr3_aa: CASSTPQGKYTF
cdr3_nt: TGTGCCAGTAGTACCCCACAGGGTAAATACACCTTC

clone_size: -
d_call: -
v_call: TRBV7-3
j_call: TRBJ2-3
cdr3_length: 14
cdr3_aa: CASSLMGLTDTQYF
cdr3_nt: TGTGCCAGCAGCTTAATGGGGCTGACAGATACGCAGTATTTT

clone_size: -
d_call: TRBD1
v_call: TRBV24-1
j_call: TRBJ1-2
cdr3_length: 13
cdr3_aa: CATSDWGQEGYTF
cdr3_nt: TGTGCCACCAGTGACTGGGGACAGGAGGGCTACACCTTC

clone_size: -
d_call: TRBD1
v_call: TRBV5-1
j_call: TRBJ2-1
cdr3_length: 16
cdr3_aa: CASSPGGTGRYNEQFF
cdr3_nt: TGCGCCAGCAGCCCTGGCGGGACAGGGAGATACAATGAGCAGTTCTTC

clone_size: -
d_call: -
v_call: TRBV5-5
j_call: TRBJ1-4
cdr3_length: 16
cdr3_aa: CASSPRLPGGREKLFF
cdr3_nt: TGTGCCAGCAGCCCCCGGCTTCCGGGGGGCAGGGAAAAACTGTTTTTT

clone_size: -
d_call: -
v_call: TRBV5-8
j_call: TRBJ1-5
cdr3_length: 15
cdr3_aa: CASSFRTGQNQPQHF
cdr3_nt: TGTGCCAGCAGCTTTCGAACAGGGCAAAATCAGCCCCAGCATTTT

clone_size: -
d_call: -
v_call: TRBV10-3
j_call: TRBJ2-1
cdr3_length: 12
cdr3_aa: CAIGGGRNEQFF
cdr3_nt: TGTGCCATCGGTGGGGGCCGCAATGAGCAGTTCTTC

clone_size: -
d_call: -
v_call: TRBV7-2
j_call: TRBJ2-2
cdr3_length: 14
cdr3_aa: CASSLGLTPGELFF
cdr3_nt: TGTGCCAGCAGCTTGGGCCTTACCCCCGGGGAGCTGTTTTTT

clone_size: -
d_call: TRBD1
v_call: TRBV7-9
j_call: TRBJ2-7
cdr3_length: 16
cdr3_aa: CASSKQDRGYSYEQYF
cdr3_nt: TGTGCCAGCAGCAAGCAGGACAGGGGCTACTCCTACGAGCAGTACTTC

clone_size: many
d_call: TRBD2
v_call: TRBV11-3
j_call: TRBJ2-5
cdr3_length: 15
cdr3_aa: CASSQWGGGQETQYF
cdr3_nt: TGTGCCAGCAGCCAATGGGGCGGGGGCCAAGAGACCCAGTACTTC